The rows below give T cell receptor beta chains drawn from one sample of a study of blood T cell repertoires in COVID-19. Profiling relied on immunoSEQ multiplex PCR, and the TCRdb table lists in-frame clones only, not all of them. The sample holds around 270,000 clones, over 75% seen once. What was sequenced was PBMCs or T cells enriched from blood (not recorded which). These receptor sequences come from a woman in her 40s who had been exposed to COVID-19. The CDR3 runs from the conserved cysteine through the conserved F or W. Fields, in order: V gene, J gene, CDR3 protein.

V: TRBV19; J: TRBJ1-6; CDR3: CASRDRDSLGGTSPLHF
V: TRBV6-2/TRBV6-3; J: TRBJ2-5; CDR3: CASSYPEETQYF
V: TRBV7-6; J: TRBJ2-1; CDR3: CASSLTTSGYNEQFF
V: TRBV7-9; J: TRBJ2-1; CDR3: CASSLVLAGINEQFF
V: TRBV19; J: TRBJ1-5; CDR3: CASRGEGNQPQHF
V: TRBV28; J: TRBJ1-1; CDR3: CASSSKGREAFF
V: TRBV12-5; J: TRBJ2-1; CDR3: CASGLPVYNEQFF
V: TRBV5-1; J: TRBJ1-1; CDR3: CASSLLVRWEEATEAFF
V: TRBV7-2; J: TRBJ2-2; CDR3: CASSLRQGNTGELFF
V: TRBV25-1; J: TRBJ2-1; CDR3: CASTLDRKNEQFF
V: TRBV7-8; J: TRBJ2-3; CDR3: CASSSTSGRADTQYF
V: TRBV5-1; J: TRBJ2-1; CDR3: CASSSGSGVNYNEQFF
V: TRBV18; J: TRBJ1-2; CDR3: CASSETGNYGYTF
V: TRBV27; J: TRBJ1-6; CDR3: CASSLSVQGNNSPLHF
V: TRBV28; J: TRBJ2-3; CDR3: CASSFVAGGGGTDTQYF
V: TRBV7-6; J: TRBJ1-1; CDR3: CASSSRTGSTEAFF
V: TRBV30; J: TRBJ1-1; CDR3: CAWSVPRVMNTEAFF
V: TRBV19; J: TRBJ1-5; CDR3: CASKAGTDVSNQPQHF
V: TRBV27; J: TRBJ2-1; CDR3: CASSPGTGRGNEQFF